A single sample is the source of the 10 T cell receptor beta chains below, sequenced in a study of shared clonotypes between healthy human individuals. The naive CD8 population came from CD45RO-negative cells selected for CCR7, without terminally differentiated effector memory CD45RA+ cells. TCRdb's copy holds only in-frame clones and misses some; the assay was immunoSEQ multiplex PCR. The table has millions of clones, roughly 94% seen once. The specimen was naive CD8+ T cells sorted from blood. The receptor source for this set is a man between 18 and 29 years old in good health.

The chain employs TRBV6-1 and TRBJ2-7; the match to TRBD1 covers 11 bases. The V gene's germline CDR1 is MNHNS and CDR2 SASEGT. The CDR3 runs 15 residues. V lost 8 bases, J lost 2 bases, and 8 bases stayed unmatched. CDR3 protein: CASLVGQGAAYEQYF. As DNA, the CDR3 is TGTGCCAGCCTCGTCGGACAGGGGGCTGCCTACGAGCAGTACTTC.

As DNA, the CDR3 is TGCGCCAGCAGCCTCGACAGGGGATCCCTTGGTGAGCAGTACTTC. This gives the protein CASSLDRGSLGEQYF. This sequence joins TRBV4-1 and TRBJ2-7; 8 nucleotides agree with TRBD1. V was clipped by 4 bases and J by 7 bases; unmatched bases: 12. The CDR3 is made up of 15 amino acids. Germline lookup yields CDR1 MGHRA and CDR2 YSYEKL.

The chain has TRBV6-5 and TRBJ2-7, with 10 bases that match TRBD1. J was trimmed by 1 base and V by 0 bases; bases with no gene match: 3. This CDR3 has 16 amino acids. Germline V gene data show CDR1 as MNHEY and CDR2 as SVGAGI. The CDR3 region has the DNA TGTGCCAGCAGTTACTCGTCGGGACAGGGGTCCTACGAGCAGTACTTC. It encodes CASSYSSGQGSYEQYF.

The CDR3 loop reads CASSPQMGGASYEQYF. CDR3 coding DNA: TGTGCCAGCAGCCCACAGATGGGGGGAGCTTCCTACGAGCAGTACTTC. V is TRBV11-2 and J is TRBJ2-7; D is perhaps TRBD2 (6 bases). From germline, CDR1 is SGHAT and CDR2 FQNNGV. Trimming removed 5 bases at V and 1 base at J, with 18 bases between. This CDR3 comprises 16 residues.

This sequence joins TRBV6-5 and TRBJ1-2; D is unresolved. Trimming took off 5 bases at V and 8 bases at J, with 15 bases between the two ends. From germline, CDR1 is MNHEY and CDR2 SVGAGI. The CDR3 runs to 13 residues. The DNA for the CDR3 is TGTGCCAGCAGTCTTAGGTCCCACGGGGGCTACACCTTC. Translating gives CASSLRSHGGYTF.

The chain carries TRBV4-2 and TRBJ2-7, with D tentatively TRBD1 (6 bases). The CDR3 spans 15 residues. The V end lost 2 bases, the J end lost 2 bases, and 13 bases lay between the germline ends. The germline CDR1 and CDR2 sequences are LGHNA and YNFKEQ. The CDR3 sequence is CASSQPTGEAYEQYF. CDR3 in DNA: TGTGCCAGCAGCCAACCGACAGGAGAAGCCTACGAGCAGTACTTC.

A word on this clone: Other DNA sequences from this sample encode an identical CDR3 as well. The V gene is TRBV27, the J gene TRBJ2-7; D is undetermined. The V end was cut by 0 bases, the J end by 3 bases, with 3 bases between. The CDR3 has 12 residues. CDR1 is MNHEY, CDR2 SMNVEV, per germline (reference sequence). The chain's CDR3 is CASSLSIYEQYF. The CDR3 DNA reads TGTGCCAGCAGTTTATCGATCTACGAGCAGTACTTC.

CDR3 nucleotides: TGTGCCAGCAGCTCTACGGGACAGGGGGTGATGGGAGAGACCCAGTACTTC. Encoded protein: CASSSTGQGVMGETQYF. This chain links TRBV7-9 with TRBJ2-5; TRBD1 agrees at 11 bases. CDR1 is SEHNR and CDR2 is FQNEAQ in the germline V gene (reference sequence). The CDR3 has 17 residues. V was clipped by 4 bases and J by 4 bases; unmatched bases: 11.

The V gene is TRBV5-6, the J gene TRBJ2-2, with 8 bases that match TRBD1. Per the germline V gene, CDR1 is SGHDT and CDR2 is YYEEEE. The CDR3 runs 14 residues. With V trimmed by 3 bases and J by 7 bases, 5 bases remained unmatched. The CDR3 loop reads CASSSGQGGGELFF. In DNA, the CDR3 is TGTGCCAGCAGCTCCGGACAGGGCGGCGGGGAGCTGTTTTTT.

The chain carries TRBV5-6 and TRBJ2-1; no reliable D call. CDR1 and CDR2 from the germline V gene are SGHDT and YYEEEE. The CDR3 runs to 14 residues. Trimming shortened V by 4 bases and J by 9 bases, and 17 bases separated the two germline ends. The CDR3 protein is CASSPATGLPEQFF. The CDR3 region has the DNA TGTGCCAGCAGCCCGGCCACCGGCCTTCCTGAGCAGTTCTTC.